The source of this TCR beta chain is a study of control samples from healthy donors and cancer patients. Sequencing used immunoSEQ multiplex PCR; TCRdb keeps in-frame clones, though not all of them. Here the sample spans about 110,000 clones, about 80% being singletons. The CDR3 length is 15 residues. V was trimmed by 7 bases and J by 2 bases, leaving 15 bases between them. In germline, CDR1 is MNHEY, CDR2 SVGAGI. The rearrangement links TRBV6-5 to TRBJ1-3; no reliable D call. The sequence was obtained from a man aged 18 to 35 in good health. Sequences were obtained from blood. The CDR3 loop reads CASKRSPGAGNTIYF. For the CDR3, the DNA is TGTGCCAGCAAGAGATCGCCTGGGGCTGGAAACACCATATATTTT.